The next 28 T cell receptor beta chains were all read from a single sample in a study of metastatic and nonmetastatic thyroid tumors. Among the patients, none had received any treatment before thyroid surgery. TCRdb re-processed the PCR reads through MiXCR. The top ten clones hold more than 9% of a sample with roughly 59,000 clones, under 20% of them seen once. Sequenced sample: blood. These receptors were collected from a male donor with papillary thyroid cancer or a benign thyroid nodule (not recorded which). Some clones in this sample may be carry-over from other donors' samples.

This clone was detected ten times or more. This chain joins TRBV20-1 and TRBJ1-6; weak D call: TRBD1 (5 bases). Trimming took off 1 base at V and 8 bases at J, with 15 bases between the two ends. The germline V gene has CDR1 DFQATT and CDR2 SNEGSKA (reference sequence). This CDR3 is 15 amino acids long. The CDR3: CSARAGGAGYSPLHF. As DNA, the CDR3 is TGCAGTGCTAGAGCGGGTGGGGCTGGTTATTCACCCCTCCACTTT.

This clone showed up many times. The chain has TRBV9 and TRBJ2-1, with D tentatively TRBD1 (5 bases). Germline V gene sequence: CDR1 SGDLS, CDR2 YYNGEE. Trimming removed 2 bases at V and 9 bases at J, with 12 bases between. The CDR3 runs 13 residues. The CDR3 reads CASSVAGMGEQFF. As DNA, the CDR3 is TGTGCCAGCAGCGTCGCAGGGATGGGTGAGCAGTTCTTC.

This clone was counted at least ten times. The chain joins TRBV5-1 to TRBJ2-5; D remains unclear. V lost 2 bases to trimming and J lost 4 bases, with 18 bases between them. The CDR3 has 16 amino acids. Germline lookup yields CDR1 SGHRS and CDR2 YFSETQ. The CDR3 DNA sequence: TGCGCCAGCAGCTTCTTTGGCGGTCCCTCGGTAGAGACCCAGTACTTC. It yields the protein CASSFFGGPSVETQYF.

The V call is TRBV4-3, the J call TRBJ1-6; D perhaps matches TRBD1 (6 bases). CDR3 length equals 17 residues. Trimming pared 1 base from V and 7 bases from J, leaving 17 bases between. From germline, CDR1 is LGHNA and CDR2 YSLEER. The DNA of the CDR3 is TGCGCCAGCAGCCAAGTTATTATGGGGGGGCAGAATTCACCCCTCCACTTT. Its translation is CASSQVIMGGQNSPLHF.

This clone was counted many times. The chain carries TRBV6-1 and TRBJ2-6; the D gene is possibly TRBD2 (5 bases). The CDR3 spans 13 residues. Trimming left V 6 bases short and J 4 bases short, with 7 bases between. Germline CDR1 is MNHNS and CDR2 is SASEGT. The CDR3 DNA reads TGTGCCAGCAGCCCGGGGGGGGCCAACGTCCTGACTTTC. This encodes CASSPGGANVLTF.

This clone was counted ten times or more. V and J are TRBV27 and TRBJ2-1; a weak D match, TRBD1 (5 bases). V lost 4 bases to trimming and J lost 5 bases, with 6 bases between them. CDR1 is MNHEY, CDR2 SMNVEV, per germline (reference sequence). The CDR3 runs to 12 residues. CDR3 sequence reads: CASSSDNNEQFF. DNA for the CDR3: TGTGCCAGCAGTTCGGACAACAATGAGCAGTTCTTC.

This clone was found many times. The chain couples TRBV14 to TRBJ2-5; 7 bases map to TRBD2. Germline V CDR1 and CDR2: SGHDN, FVKESK. V trimming: 3 bases; J trimming: 9 bases; junction bases outside the gene matches: 7. The CDR3 spans 13 residues. The CDR3 DNA is TGTGCCAGCAGCCAGGGACTACCTAGGGCCCAGTACTTC. Protein: CASSQGLPRAQYF. The entire variable domain, with the rest obtained from reference TRBV14 and TRBJ2-5, is as follows: EAGVTQFPSHSVIEKGQTVTLRCDPISGHDNLYWYRRVMGKEIKFLLHFVKESKQDESGMPNNRFLAERTGGTYSTLKVQPAELEDSGVYFCASSQGLPRAQYFGPGTRLLVL.

This clone showed up many times. The chain links TRBV2 to TRBJ1-1; D unresolved. CDR1 and CDR2 (germline): SNHLY, FYNNEI. The CDR3 has 11 residues. Trimming removed 1 base from V and 5 bases from J, with 2 bases in between. In DNA form, the CDR3 reads TGTGCCAGCAGTGAAGAGACTGAAGCTTTCTTT. The encoded protein is CASSEETEAFF.

This clone was counted many times. J is TRBJ2-3 and V is TRBV24-1; possibly TRBD1 or TRBD2 for D (6 bases each). The V and J ends lost 0 bases and 2 bases respectively, with 11 bases between them. Germline CDR1 reads KGHDR; CDR2 reads SFDVKD. CDR3 length: 16 residues. The CDR3 is CATSDLIGGNTDTQYF. The CDR3 coding sequence is TGTGCCACCAGTGATTTGATCGGGGGCAACACAGATACGCAGTATTTT.

This clone was counted many times. V and J are TRBV2 and TRBJ2-3, with TRBD2 matching 14 bases. This CDR3 has 16 residues. The germline V gene has CDR1 SNHLY and CDR2 FYNNEI. V lost 4 bases and J lost 5; bases outside the gene matches: 5. CDR3 sequence (DNA): TGTGCCAGCAGTGGGACTAGCGGGGGGCCGGGAGATACGCAGTATTTT. Translation gives CASSGTSGGPGDTQYF. Using reference TRBV2 and TRBJ2-3 for the parts outside the CDR3, the full variable domain is EPEVTQTPSHQVTQMGQEVILRCVPISNHLYFYWYRQILGQKVEFLVSFYNNEISEKSEIFDDQFSVERPDGSNFTLKIRSTKLEDSAMYFCASSGTSGGPGDTQYFGPGTRLTVL.

The table lists this clone with many counts. For the CDR3, the DNA is TGTGCCAGCAGCTCCCGGGCCGATTCTGTCTATGGCTACACCTTC. Protein: CASSSRADSVYGYTF. The V and J genes are TRBV9 and TRBJ1-2; D not resolved. The V gene lost 4 bases and the J gene lost 4 bases, with 17 bases spanning the gap. The CDR3 contains 15 residues. Per germline, CDR1 SGDLS and CDR2 YYNGEE. Full variable domain (remainder filled in from reference TRBV9 and TRBJ1-2): DSGVTQTPKHLITATGQRVTLRCSPRSGDLSVYWYQQSLDQGLQFLIQYYNGEERAKGNILERFSAQQFPDLHSELNLSSLELGDSALYFCASSSRADSVYGYTFGSGTRLTVV.

This clone was recorded at least ten times. The chain uses TRBV28 and TRBJ2-3, with unresolved D. V was shortened by 4 bases and J by 3 bases, with 8 bases between the two germline ends. CDR1 and CDR2 from the germline V gene are MDHEN and SYDVKM. The CDR3 contains 13 residues. CDR3 loop: CASSSTRTDTQYF. The CDR3 DNA reads TGTGCCAGCAGTTCAACGAGGACAGATACGCAGTATTTT.

This clone has ten or more counts. The V and J genes are TRBV9 and TRBJ2-2; D is uncertain. CDR1 and CDR2 (germline): SGDLS, YYNGEE. The CDR3 totals 16 residues. Trimming took off 1 base at V and 4 bases at J, with 14 bases between the two ends. The CDR3 is CASSVSMSPGTGELFF. CDR3 DNA: TGTGCCAGCAGCGTAAGCATGAGCCCGGGCACCGGGGAGCTGTTTTTT.

This clone has ten or more counts. This chain links TRBV7-2 with TRBJ2-5; TRBD2 matches 7 bases. This CDR3 has 15 amino acids. V gave up 1 base and J gave up 2 bases; unmatched junction bases: 4. CDR1 is SGHTA and CDR2 is FQGNSA in the germline V gene. CDR3 sequence (DNA): TGTGCCAGCAGCTTAGGTGGGGGGGTTCAAGAGACCCAGTACTTC. Encoded protein: CASSLGGGVQETQYF.

The chain couples TRBV5-4 to TRBJ2-1; 7 nucleotides match TRBD1. Losses at the gene ends were 0 bases for V and 6 bases for J; bases not matched to a gene: 0. Per germline, CDR1 SGHNT and CDR2 YYREEE (reference sequence). CDR3 length equals 13 residues. The CDR3 region is CASSLGQGNEQFF. CDR3 nucleotides: TGTGCCAGCAGCTTGGGACAGGGCAATGAGCAGTTCTTC. The full variable domain, in which reference TRBV5-4 and TRBJ2-1 provide the parts outside the CDR3, is ETGVTQSPTHLIKTRGQQVTLRCSSQSGHNTVSWYQQALGQGPQFIFQYYREEENGRGNFPPRFSGLQFPNYSSELNVNALELDDSALYLCASSLGQGNEQFFGPGTRLTVL.

This clone was observed many times. The chain uses TRBV7-9 and TRBJ2-5; 7 bases agree with TRBD1. V lost 6 bases and J lost 1; bases outside the gene matches: 2. Germline V gives CDR1 SEHNR, CDR2 FQNEAQ (reference sequence). The CDR3 length is 13 residues. The CDR3 loop is CASRGTAQETQYF. The CDR3 DNA follows: TGTGCCAGCAGAGGGACAGCCCAAGAGACCCAGTACTTC.

For this clone: Other DNA sequences within the sample encode an identical CDR3. This chain links TRBV7-3 with TRBJ2-4, with TRBD2 matching 10 bases. The CDR3 length is 19 residues. V trimming: 3 bases; J trimming: 1 base; junction bases outside the gene matches: 12. From germline, CDR1 is SGHTA and CDR2 FQGTGA. DNA for the CDR3: TGTGCCAGCAGCTTCAGGACTAGCGGTAGATCCGAGGCCAAAAACATTCAGTACTTC. Its translation is CASSFRTSGRSEAKNIQYF.

This chain uses TRBV6-2 or TRBV6-3 with TRBJ2-2; 9 bases align to TRBD2. There are 19 residues in the CDR3. V lost 0 bases, J lost 5 bases, and 13 bases stayed unmatched. Germline assignment: CDR1 MNHEY and CDR2 SVGEGT. The CDR3 protein is CASSYSIGLARKGTGELFF. CDR3 sequence (DNA): TGTGCCAGCAGTTACTCGATTGGACTAGCGAGGAAGGGGACCGGGGAGCTGTTTTTT.

The CDR3 reads CSVAPRGNTEAFF. CDR3 DNA sequence: TGCAGCGTTGCTCCCAGGGGGAACACTGAAGCTTTCTTT. This sequence joins TRBV29-1 and TRBJ1-1; D is possibly TRBD1 (6 bases). CDR1 is SQVTM, CDR2 ANQGSEA, per germline. V was cut by 4 bases and J by 1 base, with 10 bases left in between. CDR3 size: 13 residues.

The J gene is TRBJ2-3, the V gene TRBV20-1; 10 nucleotides agree with TRBD2. The germline gives CDR1 DFQATT, CDR2 SNEGSKA (reference sequence). Losses at the gene ends were 0 bases for V and 10 bases for J; bases not matched to a gene: 10. The CDR3 is made up of 15 amino acids. CDR3 region: CSARDWASGSFAQYF. The CDR3 DNA sequence: TGCAGTGCTAGAGACTGGGCTAGCGGGAGTTTCGCGCAGTATTTT.

To note about this clone: Since a much larger clone is just one base distant, this may be a read error. This sequence joins TRBV20-1 and TRBJ2-7, with a possible D match to TRBD2 (6 bases). This CDR3 has 12 residues. CDR1 is DFQATT and CDR2 is SNEGSKA in the germline V gene (reference sequence). Trimming shortened V by 8 bases and J by 4 bases, and 15 bases separated the two germline ends. DNA of the CDR3: TGCAGTTGGACTACGATTCTGTACGAGCAGTACTTC. Protein product: CSWTTILYEQYF.

This clone was detected many times. The chain combines TRBV6-1 with TRBJ2-2; D might be TRBD2 (6 bases). This CDR3 has 18 amino acids. The germline V and J ends were trimmed by 3 bases and 1 base, with 18 bases remaining between them. The germline V gene has CDR1 MNHNS and CDR2 SASEGT. In DNA, the CDR3 is TGTGCCAGCAGTGACCCCTTTCTAGCGAACGAGAACACCGGGGAGCTGTTTTTT. Its protein product is CASSDPFLANENTGELFF.

This clone has a count of ten or more. The chain links TRBV12-3 or TRBV12-4 to TRBJ1-3, with 8 bases matching TRBD1. The CDR3 runs 16 residues. V lost 3 bases, J lost 4 bases, and 8 bases stayed unmatched. CDR3 protein: CASSLDTGGAGNTIYF. The CDR3 bases are TGTGCCAGCAGTTTGGATACAGGGGGAGCGGGAAACACCATATATTTT.

At least ten counts were recorded for this clone. The J gene is TRBJ2-1, the V gene TRBV13, with TRBD2 identical over 9 bases. Germline CDR1 PRHDT, CDR2 FYEKMQ (reference sequence). CDR3 length equals 19 residues. V lost 7 bases, J lost 0 bases, and 16 bases stayed unmatched. Written as DNA, the CDR3 is TGTGCCAGCACCTCCCTGACTAGCGGACTAATGAGCTCCTACAATGAGCAGTTCTTC. Protein: CASTSLTSGLMSSYNEQFF.

This clone was counted at least ten times. Distinct nucleotide sequences in the sample also encode this CDR3. The genes are TRBV18 and TRBJ2-7; 7 bases align to TRBD2. Trimming cost V 0 bases and J 0 bases; bases outside gene matches: 5. Germline V gives CDR1 KGHSH, CDR2 LQKENI. The CDR3 loop spans 16 amino acids. CDR3 amino acids: CASSPPTRGISYEQYF. In DNA, the CDR3 is TGTGCCAGCTCACCACCGACGCGGGGGATCTCCTACGAGCAGTACTTC.

This clone has ten or more counts. The chain joins TRBV4-1 to TRBJ2-6; D uncertain. CDR1 is MGHRA, CDR2 YSYEKL, per germline. Trimming cost V 0 bases and J 1 base, with 7 bases left between them. This CDR3 comprises 16 residues. CDR3 amino acids: CASSQDMGSGANVLTF. The CDR3 bases are TGCGCCAGCAGCCAAGACATGGGGTCTGGGGCCAACGTCCTGACTTTC.

Note on this clone: Additional DNA sequences in this sample encode the identical CDR3. The CDR3 DNA reads TGTGCCTGGAGTGTACCAACATGGGGCAGGCCGCACAATGAGCAGTTCTTC. Translating gives CAWSVPTWGRPHNEQFF. The chain combines TRBV30 with TRBJ2-1; D is perhaps TRBD1 (5 bases). Germline CDR1 GTSNPN, CDR2 SVGIG (reference sequence). CDR3 length: 17 residues. Trimming took 0 bases from V and 5 from J, leaving 20 bases between them.

This chain links TRBV30 with TRBJ2-7; a possible D gene is TRBD2 (6 bases). V was shortened by 4 bases and J by 4 bases, with 17 bases between the two germline ends. The germline V gene encodes CDR1 GTSNPN and CDR2 SVGIG (reference sequence). The length of the CDR3 is 14 residues. This CDR3 is CAWIPGGTFYEQYV. CDR3 in DNA: TGTGCCTGGATCCCCGGAGGGACTTTTTACGAGCAGTACGTC.